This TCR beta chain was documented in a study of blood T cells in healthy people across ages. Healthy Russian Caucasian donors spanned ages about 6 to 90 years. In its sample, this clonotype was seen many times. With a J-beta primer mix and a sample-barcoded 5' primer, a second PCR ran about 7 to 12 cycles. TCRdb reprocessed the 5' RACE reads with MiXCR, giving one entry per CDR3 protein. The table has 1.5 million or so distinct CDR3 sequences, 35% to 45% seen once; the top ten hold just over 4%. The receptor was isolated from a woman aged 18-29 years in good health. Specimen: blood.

The CDR3 loop is CASGERPSTDTQYF. The CDR3 DNA reads TGCGCCAGCGGGGAGCGGCCTAGCACAGATACGCAGTATTTT. The gene calls are TRBV5-1 and TRBJ2-3; TRBD2 is a possible D gene (5 bases). The CDR3 extends over 14 amino acids. V was cut by 7 bases and J by 0 bases, with 12 bases left in between. In germline, CDR1 is SGHRS, CDR2 YFSETQ.